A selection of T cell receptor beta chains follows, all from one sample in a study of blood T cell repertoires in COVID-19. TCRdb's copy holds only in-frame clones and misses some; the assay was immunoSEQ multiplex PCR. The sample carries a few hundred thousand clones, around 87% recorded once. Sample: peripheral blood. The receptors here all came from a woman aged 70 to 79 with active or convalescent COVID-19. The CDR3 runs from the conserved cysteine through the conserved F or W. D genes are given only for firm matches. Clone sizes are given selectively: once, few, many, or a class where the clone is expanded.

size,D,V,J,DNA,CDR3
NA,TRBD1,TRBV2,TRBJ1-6,TGTGCCAGCAGTACCCGGGACAGTAATTCACCCCTCCACTTT,CASSTRDSNSPLHF
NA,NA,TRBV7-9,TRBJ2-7,TGTGCCAGCAGTCTTAGCAGCTACGAGCAGTACTTC,CASSLSSYEQYF
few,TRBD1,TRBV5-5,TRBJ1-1,TGTGCCAGCAGCTACCACAGGGGGAACACTGAAGCTTTCTTT,CASSYHRGNTEAFF
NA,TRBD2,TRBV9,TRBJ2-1,TGTGCCAGCAGCGGTAGCGGGGGGGCTCTTTACAATGAGCAGTTCTTC,CASSGSGGALYNEQFF
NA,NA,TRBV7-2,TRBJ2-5,TGTGCCAGCAGCTTAGGGCCGAACCAAGAGACCCAGTACTTC,CASSLGPNQETQYF
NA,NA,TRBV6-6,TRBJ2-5,TGTGCCAGCAGTTACGGTTTTCAAGGAGAAGAGACCCAGTACTTC,CASSYGFQGEETQYF
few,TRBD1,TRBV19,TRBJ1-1,TGTGCCAGTAGGCCCGGACAGGGGGCGAGGGGAGCTTTCTTT,CASRPGQGARGAFF
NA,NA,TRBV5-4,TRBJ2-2,TGTGCCAGCAGCGCTCCTAGCAGGTTGGAGACCGGGGAGCTGTTTTTT,CASSAPSRLETGELFF
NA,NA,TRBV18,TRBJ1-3,TGTGCCAGCTCACCCCCGGGGACACAAGTTATCGGAAACACCATATATTTT,CASSPPGTQVIGNTIYF
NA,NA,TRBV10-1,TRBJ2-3,TGCGCCAGCAGCGACTTATTTAGCACAGATACGCAGTATTTT,CASSDLFSTDTQYF
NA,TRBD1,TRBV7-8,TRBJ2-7,TGTGCCAGCAGCTTAGGGGACAGGGGGTCCTACGAGCAGTACTTC,CASSLGDRGSYEQYF
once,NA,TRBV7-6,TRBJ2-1,TGTGCCAGCAGCCTACAAACGGGAGACGAGCAGTTCTTC,CASSLQTGDEQFF
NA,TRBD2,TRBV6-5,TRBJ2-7,TGTGCCAGCAGACGTACCGGGGGGGCCTACGAGCAGTACTTC,CASRRTGGAYEQYF
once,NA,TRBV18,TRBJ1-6,TGTGCCAGCTCACCGTTACAGGTAGAATCACCCCTCCACTTT,CASSPLQVESPLHF
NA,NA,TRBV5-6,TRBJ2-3,TGTGCCAGCAGCCCAGTGACAGACTCCGTGAGAACGCAGTATTTT,CASSPVTDSVRTQYF
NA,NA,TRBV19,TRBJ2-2,TGTGCCAGTAGGTCCTACACCGGGGAGCTGTTTTTT,CASRSYTGELFF
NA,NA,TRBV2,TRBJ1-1,TGTGCCAGCGGTTCTCGCGGGGACACTGAAGCTTTCTTT,CASGSRGDTEAFF
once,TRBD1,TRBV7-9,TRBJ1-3,TGTGCCAGCAGCTTAGGAAGTCAGGGGGCCTCTGGAAACACCATATATTTT,CASSLGSQGASGNTIYF
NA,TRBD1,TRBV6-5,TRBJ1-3,TGTGCCAGCAGAACTTCAGGGGGCAATGGAAACACCATATATTTT,CASRTSGGNGNTIYF
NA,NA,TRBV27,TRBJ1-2,TGTGCCAGCAGTCCTCCGGAGGGCGGCTATGGCTACACCTTC,CASSPPEGGYGYTF
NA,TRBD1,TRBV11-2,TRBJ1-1,TGTGCCAGCAGCGCGGACAGGTTAAACACTGAAGCTTTCTTT,CASSADRLNTEAFF
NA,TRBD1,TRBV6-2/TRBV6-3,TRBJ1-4,TGTGCCAGCAGTTATACGACAGGGGTAAGAAGAGGAAATGAAAAACTGTTTTTT,CASSYTTGVRRGNEKLFF
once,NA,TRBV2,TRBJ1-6,TGTGCCATCCTAGGGGCAGGGCAGGATTCACCCCTCCACTTT,CAILGAGQDSPLHF
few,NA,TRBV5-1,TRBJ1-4,TGCGCCAGCGCGAAGACAGGCGGGCCTGCAACTAATGAAAAACTGTTTTTT,CASAKTGGPATNEKLFF
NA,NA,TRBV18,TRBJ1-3,TGTGCCAGCTCAATCAATGACAGAAACACCATATATTTT,CASSINDRNTIYF
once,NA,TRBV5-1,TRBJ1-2,TGCGCCAGCAGCTTGCAAACCGGGAGCTATGGCTACACCTTC,CASSLQTGSYGYTF
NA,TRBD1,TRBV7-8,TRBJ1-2,TGTGCCAGCAGCAAAGCTTCTAAACGGGACAGCGACTATGGCTACACCTTC,CASSKASKRDSDYGYTF
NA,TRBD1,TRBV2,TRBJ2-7,TGTGCCAGCTCCGGACAGGGGGGACCCTACGAGCAGTACTTC,CASSGQGGPYEQYF
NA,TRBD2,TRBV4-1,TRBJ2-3,TGCGCTTCCCGGATGACTAGCAGCCCGACAGATACGCAGTATTTT,CASRMTSSPTDTQYF
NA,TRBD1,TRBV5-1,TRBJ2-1,TGCGCCAGCAGCTTGTTCGGTCAGGGGGCCGATGAGCAGTTCTTC,CASSLFGQGADEQFF
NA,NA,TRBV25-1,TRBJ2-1,TGTGCCAGCAGTGAGGCTAGACGAGAGCAGTTCTTC,CASSEARREQFF
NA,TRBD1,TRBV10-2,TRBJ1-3,TGCGCCAGCAGTGAAGGGACAGGGGTAGGGAGAAACACCATATATTTT,CASSEGTGVGRNTIYF
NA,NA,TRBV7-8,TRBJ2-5,TGTGCCAGCAGCTTAGACAGGCAAGGGACCCAGTACTTC,CASSLDRQGTQYF
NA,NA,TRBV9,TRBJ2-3,TGTGCCAGCAGCGTACATACAGGGATAGGCACAGATACGCAGTATTTT,CASSVHTGIGTDTQYF
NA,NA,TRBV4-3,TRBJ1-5,TGCGCCAGCAGCCAAACAGGGTCCCAGCCCCAGCATTTT,CASSQTGSQPQHF
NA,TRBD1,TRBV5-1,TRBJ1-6,TGCGCCAGCAGCTTGGGAGACAGGGGAAATTCACCCCTCCACTTT,CASSLGDRGNSPLHF
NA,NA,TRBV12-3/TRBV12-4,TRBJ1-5,TGTGCCAGCACCTGGGGAGGCAATCAGCCCCAGCATTTT,CASTWGGNQPQHF
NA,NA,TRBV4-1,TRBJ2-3,TGCGCCAGCAGGCAAGGAGTAAGGGGTTGGGGGGTCACAGATACGCAGTATTTT,CASRQGVRGWGVTDTQYF
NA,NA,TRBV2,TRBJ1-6,TGTGCCAGCAGTGAACAGGGAGGCGCAAGTTCACCCCTCCACTTT,CASSEQGGASSPLHF
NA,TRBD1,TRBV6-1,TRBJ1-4,TGTGCCAGCAGCCTGACAGGGTTGGAAAAACTGTTTTTT,CASSLTGLEKLFF